These 22 T cell receptor beta chains came from one sample sequenced in a study of T-cell memory formation after mild COVID-19. Using its own MiXCR run on the 5' RACE reads, TCRdb lists one record per CDR3 protein. The table includes some 440,000 distinct CDR3 sequences, 25% detected once. Input material: PBMCs or a T cell subset sorted from them (not recorded which). Source of these receptors: an adult woman who had mild COVID-19 (a few samples of this study predate the infection). Cell type and time point are not known.

The chain couples TRBV4-1 to TRBJ2-2, with no clear D. Trimming shortened V by 5 bases and J by 9 bases, and 7 bases separated the two germline ends. Germline V gene sequence: CDR1 MGHRA, CDR2 YSYEKL. This CDR3 has 11 amino acids. The CDR3 DNA is TGCGCCAGCAGCTGGGGTTGGGAGCTGTTTTTT. Translation gives CASSWGWELFF.

This chain joins TRBV7-2 and TRBJ1-5; possibly TRBD1 for D (6 bases). Trimming stripped 10 bases from V and 5 bases from J, with 24 bases between. CDR1 is SGHTA and CDR2 is FQGNSA in the germline V gene. The CDR3 length is 16 residues. DNA of the CDR3: TGTGCCACCTCGAGTGGGGGCAGGCGAACGGATCAGCCCCAGCATTTT. This encodes CATSSGGRRTDQPQHF.

The chain couples TRBV18 to TRBJ2-1; TRBD1 or TRBD2 may be the D gene (5 bases each). The CDR3 totals 12 residues. The V gene lost 1 base and the J gene lost 10 bases, with 8 bases spanning the gap. Germline CDR1 and CDR2: KGHSH and LQKENI. Written as DNA, the CDR3 is TGTGCCAGCTCACCACAGGGACGGGAGCAGTTCTTC. This encodes CASSPQGREQFF.

The rearrangement uses TRBV20-1 and TRBJ2-3; 8 positions agree with TRBD2. This CDR3 is 13 amino acids long. Per the germline V gene, CDR1 is DFQATT and CDR2 is SNEGSKA (reference sequence). After removal of 5 bases from V and 5 bases from J, the junction contained 6 bases not matched to a gene. The DNA for the CDR3 is TGCAGTGCTCCCCAAGCGGGGGAAGATACGCAGTATTTT. Translating gives CSAPQAGEDTQYF.

This clonotype was observed a few times. The chain is built from TRBV5-1 and TRBJ2-3; a possible D gene is TRBD2 (6 bases). Germline loops: CDR1 SGHRS, CDR2 YFSETQ. This CDR3 contains 15 residues. V lost 4 bases and J lost 2, with 14 bases in between. The CDR3: CASSELGGFTDTQYF. CDR3 sequence (DNA): TGCGCCAGCAGCGAGCTCGGAGGGTTCACAGATACGCAGTATTTT.

This clonotype is a singleton in its sample. The chain carries TRBV5-1 and TRBJ1-2; 12 bases fit TRBD1. Germline CDR1 and CDR2: SGHRS and YFSETQ. The CDR3 contains 17 residues. After removal of 2 bases from V and 2 bases from J, the junction contained 7 bases not matched to a gene. The CDR3 protein is CASSLGDRGHGNYGYTF. The CDR3 DNA reads TGCGCCAGCAGCTTAGGGGACAGGGGGCACGGGAACTATGGCTACACCTTC.

V is TRBV3-1 and J is TRBJ2-3; D could derive from TRBD1 or TRBD2 (5 bases each). CDR1 LGHDT and CDR2 YNNKEL come from the germline V gene (reference sequence). This CDR3 has 16 amino acids. Trimming pared 6 bases from V and 3 bases from J, leaving 19 bases between. CDR3 DNA sequence: TGTGCCAGCAGTCGAGGGGAGAGCCTGTGGACAGATACGCAGTATTTT. This sequence encodes CASSRGESLWTDTQYF.

This clonotype turned up a few times. The chain uses TRBV5-6 and TRBJ2-7; D ambiguous. Trimming cost V 4 bases and J 0 bases, with 8 bases left between them. This CDR3 is built from 13 residues. CDR1 SGHDT and CDR2 YYEEEE come from the germline V gene. CDR3 bases: TGTGCCAGCAGCCCGTGGAGCTCCTACGAGCAGTACTTC. Encoded protein: CASSPWSSYEQYF.

CDR3 amino acids: CASIRDRGYNEQFF. CDR3 bases: TGCGCCAGCATTAGGGACAGGGGTTACAATGAGCAGTTCTTC. The V and J genes are TRBV10-1 and TRBJ2-1; 10 bases fit TRBD1. The CDR3 totals 14 residues. Germline V gene data show CDR1 as WNHNN and CDR2 as SYGVQD (reference sequence). J lost 4 bases, V lost 7 bases, and 4 bases had no gene match.

This chain links TRBV18 with TRBJ2-7; 7 bases fit TRBD2. Germline lookup yields CDR1 KGHSH and CDR2 LQKENI. The CDR3 extends over 14 amino acids. The V gene end was trimmed by 3 bases and the J gene end by 7 bases; junction bases not matched to a gene: 9. For the CDR3, the DNA is TGTGCCAGCTCACCGAGTGCGGGAGTAGGTGAGCAGTACTTC. Translation gives CASSPSAGVGEQYF.

The gene calls are TRBV27 and TRBJ1-1; D unresolved. The germline V gene has CDR1 MNHEY and CDR2 SMNVEV (reference sequence). This CDR3 comprises 17 residues. V was pared by 2 bases and J by 2 bases, with 18 bases between. The CDR3 loop reads CASSLKGPSRSNTEAFF. The CDR3 region has the DNA TGTGCCAGCAGTTTAAAGGGCCCTTCTCGATCCAACACTGAAGCTTTCTTT.

This clonotype was counted a few times. J is TRBJ2-1 and V is TRBV27; D gene uncertain. The CDR3 runs to 14 residues. Germline CDR1 reads MNHEY; CDR2 reads SMNVEV (reference sequence). V was trimmed by 2 bases and J by 3 bases, leaving 8 bases between them. The CDR3 reads CASSLNQNYNEQFF. The CDR3 DNA sequence: TGTGCCAGCAGTTTAAATCAGAACTACAATGAGCAGTTCTTC.

The rearrangement joins TRBV5-1 to TRBJ1-5; the match to TRBD1 covers 10 bases. This CDR3 has 15 amino acids. CDR1 and CDR2 from the germline V gene are SGHRS and YFSETQ. Trimming removed 0 bases from V and 7 bases from J; junction bases left unmatched: 4. CDR3 bases: TGCGCCAGCAGCTTGGCCGGGGGACAGGGGCAGCCCCAGCATTTT. This gives the protein CASSLAGGQGQPQHF.

The chain has TRBV19 and TRBJ2-5; a weak D match, TRBD1 (5 bases). The germline V gene encodes CDR1 LNHDA and CDR2 SQIVND (reference sequence). V lost 5 bases and J lost 2, with 15 bases in between. The CDR3 spans 15 residues. CDR3 sequence reads: CASSFRQTGQETQYF. The CDR3 DNA reads as TGTGCCAGTAGTTTTCGACAGACCGGGCAAGAGACCCAGTACTTC.

CDR3 nucleotide sequence: TGTGCCACCAGTGACCCCCCTAGCGGGGGGGATGACAATGAGCAGTTCTTC. This gives the protein CATSDPPSGGDDNEQFF. The chain carries TRBV24-1 and TRBJ2-1; 12 bases map to TRBD2. The CDR3 covers 17 residues. The V gene end was trimmed by 4 bases and the J gene end by 5 bases; junction bases not matched to a gene: 8. Germline V gene data show CDR1 as KGHDR and CDR2 as SFDVKD.

This chain links TRBV7-6 with TRBJ2-3; 10 bases match TRBD2. Germline V gene sequence: CDR1 SGHVS, CDR2 FNYEAQ. The CDR3 has 16 amino acids. J gave up 3 bases and V 4 bases, and 7 bases lay outside the gene matches. The CDR3 sequence: CASSSWTSGVTDTQYF. The CDR3 region has the DNA TGTGCCAGCAGCTCTTGGACTAGCGGAGTAACAGATACGCAGTATTTT.

The chain combines TRBV4-2 with TRBJ2-7, with TRBD1 identical over 7 bases. CDR1 is LGHNA, CDR2 YNFKEQ, per germline. J gave up 3 bases and V 0 bases, and 8 bases lay outside the gene matches. This CDR3 contains 16 residues. The CDR3 nucleotides read TGTGCCAGCAGCCAAGAGGAGGCAGGGGGTAACTACGAGCAGTACTTC. Amino acid sequence: CASSQEEAGGNYEQYF.

The V gene is TRBV20-1, the J gene TRBJ2-7; perhaps D is TRBD1 or TRBD2 (5 bases each). V was shortened by 1 base and J by 7 bases, with 14 bases between the two germline ends. Germline loops: CDR1 DFQATT, CDR2 SNEGSKA (reference sequence). The CDR3 covers 13 residues. The CDR3 DNA sequence: TGCAGTGCTAGAGGGCCTAGGGGCGGGGAGCAGTACTTC. Its translation is CSARGPRGGEQYF.

The rearrangement links TRBV4-1 to TRBJ1-1; D possibly corresponds to TRBD1 (6 bases). Trimming pared 0 bases from V and 7 bases from J, leaving 15 bases between. There are 15 residues in the CDR3. The V gene's germline CDR1 is MGHRA and CDR2 YSYEKL. The CDR3 loop reads CASSQDVGQGSEAFF. CDR3 DNA sequence: TGCGCCAGCAGCCAAGATGTAGGGCAGGGGAGTGAAGCTTTCTTT.

In this sample, this clonotype turned up a few times. A read error may produce the germline difference seen at one junction end. This chain connects TRBV20-1 to TRBJ2-7, with TRBD2 matching 14 bases. CDR1 is DFQATT and CDR2 is SNEGSKA in the germline V gene (reference sequence). The CDR3 contains 16 residues. The CDR3 bases are TGCAGTGCAAGAGAGCCGGGACTAGCGGGAGTTGCTGAGCAGTACTTC. Translated: CSAREPGLAGVAEQYF.

Only a few counts were recorded for this clonotype. The rearrangement joins TRBV7-9 to TRBJ1-1, with a weak D call TRBD1 (6 bases). CDR1 is SEHNR and CDR2 is FQNEAQ in the germline V gene (reference sequence). V lost 1 base and J 1 base, leaving 13 bases between the germline ends. The length of the CDR3 is 16 residues. DNA for the CDR3: TGTGCCAGCAGCTTAGGATTATCAGGGGAGAACACTGAAGCTTTCTTT. Translation gives CASSLGLSGENTEAFF.

The chain has TRBV6-1 and TRBJ1-1; TRBD1 matches at 11 bases. This CDR3 region has 12 residues. Germline assignment: CDR1 MNHNS and CDR2 SASEGT. Losses at the gene ends were 3 bases for V and 10 bases for J; bases not matched to a gene: 1. The CDR3 here is CASSEGTGGAFF. Here the CDR3 DNA reads TGTGCCAGCAGTGAGGGGACAGGGGGAGCTTTCTTT.